This T cell receptor beta chain was recovered during a study of T-cell memory formation after mild COVID-19. The CDR3 is made up of 12 amino acids. Trimming left V 8 bases short and J 7 bases short, with 14 bases between. TCRdb recomputed calls from the 5' RACE reads with MiXCR, one row per CDR3 protein. The table lists a few hundred thousand distinct CDR3 sequences, 15% to 20% of them singletons. The sequence came from a man in his late teens or twenties who had mild COVID-19 (a few samples of this study predate the infection). Cell type and time point are not known. V is TRBV12-3 or TRBV12-4 and J is TRBJ1-2; the D is unclear. Sequenced: PBMCs or a T cell subset sorted from them (not recorded which). The CDR3 reads CASPSGDGGYTF. In DNA form, the CDR3 reads TGTGCCAGCCCCTCCGGGGATGGTGGCTACACCTTC.